What follows are 12 T cell receptor beta chains derived from one specimen sequenced in a study of T cell responses to AZD1222 COVID-19 vaccine. This table comes from immunoSEQ multiplex PCR, and its TCRdb copy is limited to in-frame clones, with some not included. This table has approximately 170,000 clones, roughly 90% appearing once. This specimen was peripheral blood, taken on day 0 of AZD1222 vaccination. All receptors derive from an adult in good health.

This clone was counted a single time. The chain links TRBV19 to TRBJ2-3, with a tentative D call TRBD2 (6 bases). The CDR3 is made up of 16 amino acids. V shed 9 bases and J shed 4 bases, with 23 bases lying between them. The germline V gene encodes CDR1 LNHDA and CDR2 SQIVND (reference sequence). CDR3 sequence: CASRDGSLKLADTQYF. Here the CDR3 DNA reads TGTGCCAGCCGGGACGGGAGTCTTAAGTTAGCAGATACGCAGTATTTT.

This clone was observed once. The chain recombines TRBV12-3 or TRBV12-4 with TRBJ2-7, with D maybe TRBD1 (5 bases). The CDR3 sequence is 13 residues long. Trimming pared 6 bases from V and 2 bases from J, leaving 11 bases between. CDR3: CASSLTAAYEQYF. CDR3 DNA: TGTGCCAGCAGCCTGACAGCCGCCTACGAGCAGTACTTC.

The chain combines TRBV7-2 with TRBJ2-3; unclear D gene. There are 18 residues in the CDR3. The V gene lost 5 bases and the J gene lost 2 bases, with 23 bases spanning the gap. Germline loops: CDR1 SGHTA, CDR2 FQGNSA. The chain's CDR3 is CASSNYRKTPSVTDTQYF. DNA of the CDR3: TGTGCCAGCAGCAACTACCGTAAGACACCCAGCGTCACAGATACGCAGTATTTT.

The chain is built from TRBV6-4 and TRBJ1-6; 7 bases agree with TRBD1. Germline V lookup: CDR1 MRHNA, CDR2 SNTAGT. This CDR3 has 14 amino acids. V shed 3 bases and J 10 bases; nucleotides not matched to a gene: 6. The CDR3 nucleotides are TGTGCCAGCAGTGAGACAGGGTCCGGGTCACCCCTCCACTTT. Translating it yields CASSETGSGSPLHF.

The chain joins TRBV6-5 to TRBJ2-3; TRBD2 might be the D (5 bases). V gave up 6 bases and J gave up 5 bases, with 12 bases separating them. Germline lookup yields CDR1 MNHEY and CDR2 SVGAGI. The CDR3 has 13 amino acids. DNA for the CDR3: TGTGCCAGCAGAAAGGGAGAAGAAGATACGCAGTATTTT. Translation: CASRKGEEDTQYF.

CDR3 protein: CASNPQGGAGELFF. The CDR3 coding sequence is TGTGCCAGCAACCCACAGGGAGGGGCCGGGGAGCTGTTTTTT. The chain is built from TRBV6-5 and TRBJ2-2; a possible D gene is TRBD2 (7 bases). Germline V gene data show CDR1 as MNHEY and CDR2 as SVGAGI. The CDR3 is 14 residues long. With 7 bases removed from V and 6 bases from J, the gap between germline ends came to 15 bases.

This sequence joins TRBV14 and TRBJ1-3; D not resolved. Trimming shortened V by 1 base and J by 2 bases, and 6 bases separated the two germline ends. The CDR3 runs 14 residues. The germline CDR1 and CDR2 sequences are SGHDN and FVKESK. This CDR3 reads CASSQAGAGNTIYF. The CDR3 bases are TGTGCCAGCAGCCAAGCGGGAGCTGGAAACACCATATATTTT.

This chain uses TRBV5-1 with TRBJ2-1, with D perhaps TRBD1 or TRBD2 (5 bases each). Per germline, CDR1 SGHRS and CDR2 YFSETQ. Deletions cut 3 bases from V and 0 bases from J, with 13 bases between. The CDR3 has 16 amino acids. CDR3 nucleotide sequence: TGCGCCAGCAGCTCAACTAGGGGCAGCTCCTACAATGAGCAGTTCTTC. It is translated as CASSSTRGSSYNEQFF.

The chain employs TRBV4-2 and TRBJ2-3; 12 bases are a match to TRBD2. Germline V gene data show CDR1 as LGHNA and CDR2 as YNFKEQ. This CDR3 is 18 amino acids long. J gave up 2 bases and V 4 bases, and 10 bases lay outside the gene matches. CDR3 nucleotide sequence: TGTGCCAGCAGCCCGATTACGACTAGCGGGAGCTCCACAGATACGCAGTATTTT. Its protein is CASSPITTSGSSTDTQYF.

The rearrangement joins TRBV7-3 to TRBJ2-1; 14 positions match TRBD2. The CDR3 runs 23 residues. CDR1 SGHTA and CDR2 FQGTGA come from the germline V gene. Trimming took 1 base from V and 0 from J; bases not matched to a gene: 17. The CDR3 nucleotides are TGTGCCAGCAGCTTAAGGGCCCCCGGGACTAGCGGGAGCTACTACCTCTCCTACAATGAGCAGTTCTTC. This gives the protein CASSLRAPGTSGSYYLSYNEQFF.

The chain recombines TRBV5-1 with TRBJ2-7; D ambiguous. The V gene's germline CDR1 is SGHRS and CDR2 YFSETQ. This CDR3 is built from 13 residues. Trimming stripped 7 bases from V and 5 bases from J, with 16 bases between. The CDR3 loop reads CASGPLSPHEQYF. CDR3 DNA: TGCGCCAGCGGGCCGTTAAGCCCCCACGAGCAGTACTTC.

This clone was seen only once. CDR3 sequence reads: CASGPTGFEQFF. The CDR3 region has the DNA TGTGCTAGTGGTCCGACCGGCTTTGAGCAGTTCTTC. The chain is built from TRBV12-5 and TRBJ2-1; D gene uncertain. Trimming removed 5 bases from V and 9 bases from J, with 11 bases in between. The CDR3 has 12 residues. Germline V gene lookup returns CDR1 LGHNT and CDR2 FRNRAP.